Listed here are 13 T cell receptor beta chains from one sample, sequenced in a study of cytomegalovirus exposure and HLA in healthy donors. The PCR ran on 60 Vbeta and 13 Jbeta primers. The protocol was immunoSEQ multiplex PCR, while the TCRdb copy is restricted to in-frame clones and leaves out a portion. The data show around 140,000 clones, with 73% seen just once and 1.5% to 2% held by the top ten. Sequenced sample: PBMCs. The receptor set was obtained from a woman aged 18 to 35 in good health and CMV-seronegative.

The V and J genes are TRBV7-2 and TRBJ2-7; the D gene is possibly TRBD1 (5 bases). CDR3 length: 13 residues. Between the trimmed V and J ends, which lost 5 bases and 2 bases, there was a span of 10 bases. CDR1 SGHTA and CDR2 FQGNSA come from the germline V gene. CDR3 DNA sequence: TGTGCCAGCAGCACTCGACAGCCCTACGAGCAGTACTTC. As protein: CASSTRQPYEQYF.

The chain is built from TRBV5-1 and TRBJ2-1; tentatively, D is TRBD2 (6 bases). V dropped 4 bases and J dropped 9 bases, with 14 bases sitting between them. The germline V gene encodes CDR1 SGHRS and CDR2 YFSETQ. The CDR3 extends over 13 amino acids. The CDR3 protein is CASSLDVGGEQFF. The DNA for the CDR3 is TGCGCCAGCAGCCTGGATGTGGGGGGTGAGCAGTTCTTC. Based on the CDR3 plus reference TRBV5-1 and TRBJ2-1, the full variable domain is KAGVTQTPRYLIKTRGQQVTLSCSPISGHRSVSWYQQTPGQGLQFLFEYFSETQRNKGNFPGRFSGRQFSNSRSEMNVSTLELGDSALYLCASSLDVGGEQFFGPGTRLTVL.

CDR3 amino acids: CASRNTGRYEQYV. CDR3 DNA: TGTGCCAGCAGGAACACAGGGAGATACGAGCAGTACGTC. The chain recombines TRBV11-2 with TRBJ2-7, with a tentative D call TRBD1 (6 bases). V shed 6 bases and J shed 4 bases, with 13 bases lying between them. Germline-derived CDR1 and CDR2 are SGHAT and FQNNGV. This CDR3 region has 13 residues.

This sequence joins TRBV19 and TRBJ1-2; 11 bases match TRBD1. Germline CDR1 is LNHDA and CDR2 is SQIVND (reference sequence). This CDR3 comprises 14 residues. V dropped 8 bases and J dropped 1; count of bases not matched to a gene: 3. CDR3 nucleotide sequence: TGTGCCAGTGTGGACAGGGGGCATAACTATGGCTACACCTTC. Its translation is CASVDRGHNYGYTF.

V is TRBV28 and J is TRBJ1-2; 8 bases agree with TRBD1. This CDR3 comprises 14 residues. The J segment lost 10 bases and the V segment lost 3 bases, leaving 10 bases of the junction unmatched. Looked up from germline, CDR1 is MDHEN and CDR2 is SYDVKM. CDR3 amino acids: CASSFIGTGSTYTF. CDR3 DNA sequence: TGTGCCAGCAGTTTCATAGGGACAGGAAGCACCTACACCTTC.

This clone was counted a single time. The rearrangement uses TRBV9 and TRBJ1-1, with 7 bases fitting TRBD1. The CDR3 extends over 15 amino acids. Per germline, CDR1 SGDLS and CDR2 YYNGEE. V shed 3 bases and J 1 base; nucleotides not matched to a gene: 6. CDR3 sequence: CASSGRTGPNTEAFF. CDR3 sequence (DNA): TGTGCCAGCAGCGGTAGGACAGGCCCGAACACTGAAGCTTTCTTT.

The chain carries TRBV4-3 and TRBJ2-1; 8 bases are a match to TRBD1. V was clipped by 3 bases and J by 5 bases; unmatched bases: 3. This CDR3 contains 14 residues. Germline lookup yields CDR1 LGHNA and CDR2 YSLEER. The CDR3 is CASSQMGQDNEQFF. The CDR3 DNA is TGCGCCAGCAGCCAGATGGGACAGGACAATGAGCAGTTCTTC.

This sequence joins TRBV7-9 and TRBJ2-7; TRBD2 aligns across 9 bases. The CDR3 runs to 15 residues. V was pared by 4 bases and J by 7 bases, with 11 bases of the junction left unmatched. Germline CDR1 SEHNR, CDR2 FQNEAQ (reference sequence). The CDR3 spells CASSSRSRLAGEQYF. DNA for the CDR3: TGTGCCAGCAGCTCGCGAAGCCGTCTAGCGGGGGAGCAGTACTTC.

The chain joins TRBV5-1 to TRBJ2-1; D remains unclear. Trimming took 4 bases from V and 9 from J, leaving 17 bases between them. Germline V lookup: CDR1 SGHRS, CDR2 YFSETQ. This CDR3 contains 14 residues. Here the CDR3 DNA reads TGCGCCAGCAGCCCGGCATCCCCAACGGGTGAGCAGTTCTTC. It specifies CASSPASPTGEQFF.

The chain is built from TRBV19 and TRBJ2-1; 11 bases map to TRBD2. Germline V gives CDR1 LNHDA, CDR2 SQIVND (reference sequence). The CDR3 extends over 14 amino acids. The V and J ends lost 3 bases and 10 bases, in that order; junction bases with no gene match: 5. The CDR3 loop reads CASSIRLAGPEQFF. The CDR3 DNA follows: TGTGCCAGTAGTATCCGACTAGCGGGACCCGAGCAGTTCTTC.

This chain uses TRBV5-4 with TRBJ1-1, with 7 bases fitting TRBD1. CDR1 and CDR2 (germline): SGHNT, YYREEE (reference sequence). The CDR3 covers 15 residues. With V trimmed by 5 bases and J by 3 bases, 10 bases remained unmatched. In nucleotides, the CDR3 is TGTGCCAGCAGTTTGACTCAAACAGGGGACACTGAAGCTTTCTTT. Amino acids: CASSLTQTGDTEAFF.

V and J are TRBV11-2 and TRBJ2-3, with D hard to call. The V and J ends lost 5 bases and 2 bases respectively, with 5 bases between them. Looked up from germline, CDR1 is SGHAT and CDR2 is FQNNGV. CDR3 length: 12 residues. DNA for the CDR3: TGTGCCAGCAGCCGCTACACAGATACGCAGTATTTT. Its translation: CASSRYTDTQYF.

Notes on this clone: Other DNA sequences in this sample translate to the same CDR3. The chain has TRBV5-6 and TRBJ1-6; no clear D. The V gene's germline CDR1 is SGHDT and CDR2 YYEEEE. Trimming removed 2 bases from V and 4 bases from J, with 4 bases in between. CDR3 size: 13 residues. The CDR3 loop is CASSFRYNSPLHF. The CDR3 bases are TGTGCCAGCAGCTTCCGTTATAATTCACCCCTCCACTTT.